These 5 T cell receptor beta chains came from one sample sequenced in a study of OX40 agonist ivuxolimab in advanced cancers. The data were produced by immunoSEQ multiplex PCR, yet TCRdb's version contains in-frame clones alone and is incomplete. The repertoire holds 50,000 to 55,000 clones, with 75% to 90% as singletons. This material consisted of CD4+ or CD8+ T cells sorted from blood, taken in a trial of the OX40 agonist ivuxolimab. Receptors were obtained from an adult with an advanced solid tumor such as melanoma, head and neck, liver or kidney cancer.

Remarks on this clone: One end of the junction varies from germline; a read error may be responsible. The V gene is TRBV2, the J gene TRBJ2-5; perhaps TRBD2 as D (5 bases). The CDR3 sequence is 11 residues long. CDR1 and CDR2 (germline): SNHLY, FYNNEI. CDR3: CASREEESQYF. Here the CDR3 DNA reads TGTGCCAGCAGGGAGGAAGAGTCCCAGTACTTC.

The chain has TRBV27 and TRBJ1-1; TRBD1 agrees at 10 bases. Germline V lookup: CDR1 MNHEY, CDR2 SMNVEV (reference sequence). V lost 5 bases and J lost 1; bases outside the gene matches: 4. The CDR3 is 15 amino acids. The CDR3 DNA is TGTGCCAGCAGTCCGGGACAGGGGACGAACACTGAAGCTTTCTTT. Protein sequence: CASSPGQGTNTEAFF.

The chain combines TRBV7-9 with TRBJ2-5; 7 bases map to TRBD1. Per germline, CDR1 SEHNR and CDR2 FQNEAQ (reference sequence). CDR3 length: 14 residues. J was trimmed by 6 bases and V by 1 base; bases with no gene match: 5. Written as DNA, the CDR3 is TGTGCCAGCAGCTTAGGAGGGGGCGTGCAGACCCAGTACTTC. The encoded protein is CASSLGGGVQTQYF.

CDR3 bases: TGTGCCAGCAGCTTTAACGGGGGGGCCACCAATGAGCAGTTCTTC. It encodes CASSFNGGATNEQFF. This rearrangement joins TRBV7-2 to TRBJ2-1; 8 bases line up with TRBD2. J was trimmed by 6 bases and V by 3 bases; bases with no gene match: 7. Per germline, CDR1 SGHTA and CDR2 FQGNSA. This CDR3 is built from 15 residues.

The V call is TRBV19, the J call TRBJ1-5; the D gene is possibly TRBD1 (5 bases). CDR1 and CDR2 (germline): LNHDA, SQIVND (reference sequence). The CDR3 totals 17 residues. Between the trimmed V and J ends, which lost 5 bases and 1 base, there was a span of 18 bases. The CDR3 DNA reads TGTGCCAGTAGTCCCCAGGACACAGGCTGGAGCAATCAGCCCCAGCATTTT. Translation gives CASSPQDTGWSNQPQHF.